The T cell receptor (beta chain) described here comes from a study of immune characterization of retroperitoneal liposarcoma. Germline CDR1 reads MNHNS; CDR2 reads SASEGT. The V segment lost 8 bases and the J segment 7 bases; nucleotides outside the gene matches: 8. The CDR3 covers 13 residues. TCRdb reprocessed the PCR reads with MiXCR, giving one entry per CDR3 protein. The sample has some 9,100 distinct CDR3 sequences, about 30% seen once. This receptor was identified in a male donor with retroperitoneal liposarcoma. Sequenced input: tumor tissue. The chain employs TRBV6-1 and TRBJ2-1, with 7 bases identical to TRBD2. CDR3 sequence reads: CASGSLGGNEQFF. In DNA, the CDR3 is TGTGCCAGCGGGTCCCTGGGGGGGAATGAGCAGTTCTTC.